A selection of T cell receptor beta chains follows, all from one sample in a study of Ad26.COV2.S vaccination and SARS-CoV-2 variants. Sequenced by immunoSEQ multiplex PCR; TCRdb stores in-frame clones only, minus some. Of 380,000 or so clones in the sample, 83% were seen once. Source: peripheral blood, taken in a trial of Ad26.COV2.S vaccine versus placebo. The receptors stem from a person between 18 and 59 years old who received the Ad26.COV2.S COVID-19 vaccine or a placebo. CDR3s include the opening cysteine and the closing phenylalanine or tryptophan. D genes are given only for firm matches. Expanded clones are given a class, and other clones once, few, many or no size at all.

clone_size: -
d_call: -
v_call: TRBV15
j_call: TRBJ2-7
cdr3_aa: CATSRGRGGSYEQYF
cdr3_nt: TGTGCCACCAGCAGAGGACGGGGCGGCTCCTACGAGCAGTACTTC

clone_size: -
d_call: -
v_call: TRBV5-1
j_call: TRBJ2-2
cdr3_aa: CASSLEGELFF
cdr3_nt: TGCGCCAGCAGCTTGGAAGGGGAGCTGTTTTTT

clone_size: few
d_call: -
v_call: TRBV19
j_call: TRBJ1-5
cdr3_aa: CASSIEAIQPQHF
cdr3_nt: TGTGCCAGTAGTATAGAGGCGATACAGCCCCAGCATTTT

clone_size: -
d_call: -
v_call: TRBV4-3
j_call: TRBJ1-1
cdr3_aa: CASSQEWRGNTEAFF
cdr3_nt: TGCGCCAGCAGCCAAGAATGGCGGGGTAACACTGAAGCTTTCTTT

clone_size: -
d_call: -
v_call: TRBV6-5
j_call: TRBJ2-1
cdr3_aa: CASNDYYNEQFF
cdr3_nt: TGTGCCAGCAACGACTACTACAATGAGCAGTTCTTC

clone_size: -
d_call: -
v_call: TRBV11-2
j_call: TRBJ1-1
cdr3_aa: CASSSRVYTEAFF
cdr3_nt: TGTGCCAGCAGCTCAAGGGTTTACACTGAAGCTTTCTTT

clone_size: once
d_call: -
v_call: TRBV3-1/TRBV3-2
j_call: TRBJ1-1
cdr3_aa: CASSQRQDEAFF
cdr3_nt: TGTGCCAGCAGCCAACGTCAGGACGAAGCTTTCTTT

clone_size: -
d_call: -
v_call: TRBV7-3
j_call: TRBJ1-1
cdr3_aa: CASSQGRVTEAFF
cdr3_nt: TGTGCCAGCAGCCAAGGACGGGTCACTGAAGCTTTCTTT

clone_size: -
d_call: -
v_call: TRBV3-1/TRBV3-2
j_call: TRBJ2-7
cdr3_aa: CASSRVNEQYF
cdr3_nt: TGTGCCAGCAGCCGGGTAAACGAGCAGTACTTC

clone_size: few
d_call: TRBD1
v_call: TRBV5-1
j_call: TRBJ1-2
cdr3_aa: CASSTGQVGVYGYTF
cdr3_nt: TGCGCCAGCAGCACAGGACAGGTTGGGGTCTATGGCTACACCTTC

clone_size: -
d_call: -
v_call: TRBV5-1
j_call: TRBJ2-7
cdr3_aa: CASSLEPRTYEQYF
cdr3_nt: TGCGCCAGCAGCTTGGAACCTAGGACCTACGAGCAGTACTTC

clone_size: -
d_call: -
v_call: TRBV29-1
j_call: TRBJ2-3
cdr3_aa: CSVPVAESTDTQYF
cdr3_nt: TGCAGCGTTCCCGTCGCTGAAAGCACAGATACGCAGTATTTT

clone_size: -
d_call: -
v_call: TRBV2
j_call: TRBJ1-2
cdr3_aa: CASSQRRGDGYTF
cdr3_nt: TGTGCCAGCAGCCAGCGGAGGGGCGATGGCTACACCTTC

clone_size: few
d_call: -
v_call: TRBV19
j_call: TRBJ1-3
cdr3_aa: CASGWGTGNTIYF
cdr3_nt: TGTGCCAGTGGATGGGGCACTGGAAACACCATATATTTT

clone_size: few
d_call: -
v_call: TRBV4-3
j_call: TRBJ1-6
cdr3_aa: CASSQDLFRNSPLHF
cdr3_nt: TGCGCCAGCAGCCAAGACTTATTTAGGAATTCACCCCTCCACTTT

clone_size: -
d_call: TRBD1
v_call: TRBV18
j_call: TRBJ2-3
cdr3_aa: CASSPNRGWADTQYF
cdr3_nt: TGTGCCAGCTCACCAAACAGGGGTTGGGCAGATACGCAGTATTTT

clone_size: -
d_call: -
v_call: TRBV30
j_call: TRBJ1-2
cdr3_aa: CAWSAGGGYTF
cdr3_nt: TGTGCCTGGAGTGCGGGTGGTGGCTACACCTTC

clone_size: -
d_call: -
v_call: TRBV29-1
j_call: TRBJ2-5
cdr3_aa: CSVTGSGHETQYF
cdr3_nt: TGCAGCGTCACCGGCTCGGGGCACGAGACCCAGTACTTC

clone_size: -
d_call: -
v_call: TRBV6-1
j_call: TRBJ2-7
cdr3_aa: CASSDRPGHYEQYF
cdr3_nt: TGTGCCAGCAGTGACAGACCGGGACATTACGAGCAGTACTTC

clone_size: -
d_call: TRBD1
v_call: TRBV29-1
j_call: TRBJ1-1
cdr3_aa: CSAGTAVNTEAFF
cdr3_nt: TGCAGCGCCGGGACAGCTGTGAACACTGAAGCTTTCTTT

clone_size: -
d_call: -
v_call: TRBV5-5
j_call: TRBJ2-3
cdr3_aa: CASSYGTARGDTQYF
cdr3_nt: TGTGCCAGCAGCTACGGGACGGCCCGGGGGGATACGCAGTATTTT

clone_size: -
d_call: -
v_call: TRBV7-2
j_call: TRBJ2-2
cdr3_aa: CASSHRENTGELFF
cdr3_nt: TGTGCCAGCAGCCATAGGGAGAACACCGGGGAGCTGTTTTTT

clone_size: many
d_call: TRBD1
v_call: TRBV2
j_call: TRBJ1-2
cdr3_aa: CASTRDRDRYGYTF
cdr3_nt: TGTGCCAGCACACGCGACAGGGATCGTTATGGCTACACCTTC

clone_size: -
d_call: -
v_call: TRBV5-5
j_call: TRBJ2-7
cdr3_aa: CASSWDRELFSYEQYF
cdr3_nt: TGTGCCAGCAGCTGGGACCGGGAATTATTCTCCTACGAGCAGTACTTC

clone_size: few
d_call: -
v_call: TRBV7-2
j_call: TRBJ1-6
cdr3_aa: CASSRRQTLIYNSPLHF
cdr3_nt: TGTGCCAGCAGCCGTCGACAGACTCTTATATATAATTCACCCCTCCACTTT

clone_size: few
d_call: TRBD1
v_call: TRBV5-1
j_call: TRBJ1-2
cdr3_aa: CASSPGTGPYGYTF
cdr3_nt: TGCGCCAGCAGTCCCGGGACAGGGCCCTATGGCTACACCTTC

clone_size: -
d_call: -
v_call: TRBV21-1
j_call: TRBJ1-1
cdr3_aa: CASLAVKNTEAFF
cdr3_nt: TGTGCCAGTCTCGCAGTGAAGAACACTGAAGCTTTCTTT

clone_size: -
d_call: -
v_call: TRBV3-1/TRBV3-2
j_call: TRBJ2-6
cdr3_aa: CASSQGWQPGANVLTF
cdr3_nt: TGTGCCAGCAGCCAAGGATGGCAGCCTGGGGCCAACGTCCTGACTTTC

clone_size: -
d_call: TRBD1
v_call: TRBV5-6
j_call: TRBJ2-3
cdr3_aa: CASSLDRGRDTDTQYF
cdr3_nt: TGTGCCAGCAGCCTTGACAGGGGGCGAGACACAGATACGCAGTATTTT

clone_size: -
d_call: -
v_call: TRBV14
j_call: TRBJ1-1
cdr3_aa: CASSRGGTSEAFF
cdr3_nt: TGTGCCAGCAGCCGAGGAGGAACCTCTGAAGCTTTCTTT

clone_size: -
d_call: -
v_call: TRBV9
j_call: TRBJ2-5
cdr3_aa: CASSPGGSATETQYF
cdr3_nt: TGTGCCAGCAGTCCTGGGGGTTCGGCAACCGAGACCCAGTACTTC

clone_size: -
d_call: -
v_call: TRBV19
j_call: TRBJ1-4
cdr3_aa: CASSIDIPIGGANEKLFF
cdr3_nt: TGTGCCAGTAGTATAGACATCCCTATAGGGGGTGCTAATGAAAAACTGTTTTTT

clone_size: -
d_call: -
v_call: TRBV7-8
j_call: TRBJ2-5
cdr3_aa: CASSLALVQETQYF
cdr3_nt: TGTGCCAGCAGCTTAGCATTAGTGCAAGAGACCCAGTACTTC

clone_size: -
d_call: -
v_call: TRBV7-6
j_call: TRBJ2-2
cdr3_aa: CASSQGIRELFF
cdr3_nt: TGTGCCAGCAGCCAGGGGATCAGGGAGCTGTTTTTT

clone_size: -
d_call: -
v_call: TRBV27
j_call: TRBJ1-2
cdr3_aa: CASSPGEGPTYGYTF
cdr3_nt: TGTGCCAGCAGCCCCGGGGAGGGGCCAACCTATGGCTACACCTTC

clone_size: -
d_call: -
v_call: TRBV5-6
j_call: TRBJ2-5
cdr3_aa: CASSRVGRETQYF
cdr3_nt: TGTGCCAGCAGCCGGGTGGGAAGGGAGACCCAGTACTTC

clone_size: -
d_call: -
v_call: TRBV2
j_call: TRBJ2-1
cdr3_aa: CAGRSSPRGEQFF
cdr3_nt: TGTGCCGGCCGCTCCTCCCCCAGAGGTGAGCAGTTCTTC

clone_size: -
d_call: TRBD1
v_call: TRBV29-1
j_call: TRBJ1-5
cdr3_aa: CSVAQGGGSQHF
cdr3_nt: TGCAGCGTTGCCCAGGGGGGGGGCTCCCAGCATTTT

clone_size: -
d_call: -
v_call: TRBV25-1
j_call: TRBJ2-2
cdr3_aa: CASSGGRILNTGELFF
cdr3_nt: TGTGCCAGCAGTGGAGGCCGTATCCTGAACACCGGGGAGCTGTTTTTT

clone_size: once
d_call: TRBD2
v_call: TRBV4-2
j_call: TRBJ2-2
cdr3_aa: CASRPLAGARSAGELFF
cdr3_nt: TGTGCCAGCAGACCACTAGCGGGAGCTCGAAGTGCCGGGGAGCTGTTTTTT

clone_size: -
d_call: -
v_call: TRBV6-2/TRBV6-3
j_call: TRBJ1-1
cdr3_aa: CASTYYPVANTEAFF
cdr3_nt: TGTGCCAGCACTTATTATCCGGTCGCGAACACTGAAGCTTTCTTT

clone_size: -
d_call: -
v_call: TRBV5-4
j_call: TRBJ2-1
cdr3_aa: CASSWFPGPQFEQFF
cdr3_nt: TGTGCCAGCAGCTGGTTTCCGGGACCACAGTTTGAGCAGTTCTTC

clone_size: -
d_call: -
v_call: TRBV6-6
j_call: TRBJ1-2
cdr3_aa: CACYRIQGSGGYTF
cdr3_nt: TGTGCCTGTTACAGGATTCAGGGAAGCGGTGGCTACACCTTC

clone_size: -
d_call: TRBD1
v_call: TRBV5-1
j_call: TRBJ2-7
cdr3_aa: CASSSTGTGSYEQYF
cdr3_nt: TGCGCCAGCAGCAGCACCGGGACAGGTTCCTACGAGCAGTACTTC

clone_size: -
d_call: TRBD2
v_call: TRBV6-5
j_call: TRBJ2-1
cdr3_aa: CASSYGVAGAYNEQFF
cdr3_nt: TGTGCCAGCAGTTACGGGGTAGCGGGAGCGTACAATGAGCAGTTCTTC

clone_size: -
d_call: -
v_call: TRBV7-9
j_call: TRBJ1-1
cdr3_aa: CASSLASLNTEAFF
cdr3_nt: TGTGCCAGCAGCTTGGCCTCCCTGAACACTGAAGCTTTCTTT

clone_size: -
d_call: -
v_call: TRBV18
j_call: TRBJ1-5
cdr3_aa: CASSEDGVSNQPQHF
cdr3_nt: TGTGCCAGCTCAGAGGACGGAGTTAGCAATCAGCCCCAGCATTTT

clone_size: -
d_call: TRBD1
v_call: TRBV12-3/TRBV12-4
j_call: TRBJ2-7
cdr3_aa: CASSKGQGYEQYF
cdr3_nt: TGTGCCAGCAGCAAAGGACAGGGCTACGAGCAGTACTTC

clone_size: -
d_call: -
v_call: TRBV29-1
j_call: TRBJ1-1
cdr3_aa: CSVVRSGDTEAFF
cdr3_nt: TGCAGCGTTGTCCGTTCTGGGGACACTGAAGCTTTCTTT

clone_size: -
d_call: -
v_call: TRBV9
j_call: TRBJ1-1
cdr3_aa: CASSVRMNTEAFF
cdr3_nt: TGTGCCAGCAGCGTAAGGATGAACACTGAAGCTTTCTTT

clone_size: -
d_call: -
v_call: TRBV18
j_call: TRBJ1-1
cdr3_aa: CASSPQAGSDEAFF
cdr3_nt: TGTGCCAGCTCACCACAGGCAGGGTCGGATGAAGCTTTCTTT

clone_size: -
d_call: -
v_call: TRBV7-9
j_call: TRBJ2-5
cdr3_aa: CASSLLEETQYF
cdr3_nt: TGTGCCAGCAGCTTACTAGAGGAGACCCAGTACTTC

clone_size: -
d_call: TRBD1
v_call: TRBV6-5
j_call: TRBJ1-2
cdr3_aa: CASRTPGQQAGYTF
cdr3_nt: TGTGCCAGCAGAACACCGGGACAGCAAGCTGGCTACACCTTC